The entry that follows covers one T cell receptor (beta chain) sequence. This sample was included in a study of blood T cell repertoires in COVID-19. Method: immunoSEQ multiplex PCR; TCRdb's copy keeps in-frame clones and lacks some. Of approximately 200,000 clones listed, around 82% are singletons. Germline CDR1 reads SGHTA; CDR2 reads FQGTGA. The J segment lost 7 bases and the V segment lost 2 bases, leaving 2 bases of the junction unmatched. The CDR3 has 13 residues. The V and J genes are TRBV7-3 and TRBJ2-7; 10 bases fit TRBD1. Sample: peripheral blood. This receptor was identified in a woman in her fifties or sixties with acute or convalescent COVID-19. The CDR3 nucleotides read TGTGCCAGCAGCTTAGGGACAGGGGATGAGCAGTACTTC. This translates into CASSLGTGDEQYF.